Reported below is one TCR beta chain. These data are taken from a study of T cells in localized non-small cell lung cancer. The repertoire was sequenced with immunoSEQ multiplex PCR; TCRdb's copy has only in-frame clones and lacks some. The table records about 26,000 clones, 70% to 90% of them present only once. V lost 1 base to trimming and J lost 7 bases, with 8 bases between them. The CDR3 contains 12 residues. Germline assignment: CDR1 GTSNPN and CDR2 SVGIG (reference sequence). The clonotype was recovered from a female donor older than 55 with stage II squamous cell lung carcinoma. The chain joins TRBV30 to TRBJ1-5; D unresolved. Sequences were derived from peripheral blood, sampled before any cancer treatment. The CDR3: CAWSAGQQPQHF. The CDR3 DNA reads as TGTGCCTGGAGTGCTGGGCAGCAGCCCCAGCATTTT. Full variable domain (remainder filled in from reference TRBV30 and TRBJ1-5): SQTIHQWPATLVQPVGSPLSLECTVEGTSNPNLYWYRQAAGRGLQLLFYSVGIGQISSEVPQNLSASRPQDRQFILSSKKLLLSDSGFYLCAWSAGQQPQHFGDGTRLSIL.